This TCR beta chain stems from a study of a mutant IDH1 vaccine in newly diagnosed glioma. Study as a whole: Treated individuals were approximately 60% male and roughly 40% female, averaging about 40 years of age. Earlier treatment was radiotherapy, temozolomide, or both, with most getting both. Study-wide results and limits: Pseudoprogression looked unconnected to shifts in top peripheral T cell clonotypes. Among patients, 80% to 95% showed immune responses induced by the vaccine.

As for this clone: Its antigen remains unknown.

TCRdb keeps only in-frame clones here, not all; method: immunoSEQ multiplex PCR. In the table there are about 34,000 clones, 65% to 80% of which are singletons. The V and J ends lost 3 bases and 6 bases, in that order; junction bases with no gene match: 11. Germline values: CDR1 SGHRS, CDR2 YFSETQ. The CDR3 covers 15 residues. This sample's time point: baseline, week 1 (first vaccination visit). The treatment denotes: pre-vaccination baseline after standard-of-care therapy. The starting material was peripheral blood mononuclear cells (PBMCs), obtained from a glioma patient treated with radiotherapy, temozolomide or both. J is TRBJ1-1 and V is TRBV5-1; 7 nucleotides align to TRBD1. The receptor comes from a man between 45 and 60 years old with glioma. Some clones in this sample may be carry-over from other donors' samples. CDR3 coding DNA: TGCGCCAGCAGCTCGTTACAGGGGAAGGAGGCTGAAGCTTTCTTT. It yields the protein CASSSLQGKEAEAFF. Looking up the rest from reference TRBV5-1 and TRBJ1-1 gives the full variable domain: KAGVTQTPRYLIKTRGQQVTLSCSPISGHRSVSWYQQTPGQGLQFLFEYFSETQRNKGNFPGRFSGRQFSNSRSEMNVSTLELGDSALYLCASSSLQGKEAEAFFGQGTRLTVV.